A selection of T cell receptor beta chains follows, all from one sample in a study of cytotoxic CD8 clonotypes in ibrutinib-treated CLL. Profiled with immunoSEQ multiplex PCR; TCRdb holds only in-frame clones, not every one. The sample lists around 150,000 clones; around nine tenths were seen once. This specimen was PBMCs, taken at disease progression, from a patient treated with ibrutinib. The receptors derive from a human donor with chronic lymphocytic leukemia. CDR3s include the opening cysteine and the closing phenylalanine or tryptophan. Fields, in order: V gene, clone size, D gene, J gene, CDR3 protein, CDR3 DNA. A D gene is named only where the DNA matches it firmly. The size entry is marked missing in some rows and otherwise reads once, few, many or a size class.

TRBV19	.	.	TRBJ1-2	CASSSSGGNYGYTF	TGTGCCAGTAGTTCCTCGGGGGGTAACTATGGCTACACCTTC
TRBV5-5	.	.	TRBJ2-5	CASTQSGEQTQYF	TGTGCCAGCACCCAATCCGGGGAGCAGACCCAGTACTTC
TRBV4-2	.	.	TRBJ2-3	CASSQDVYRAGTDTQYF	TGTGCCAGCAGCCAAGACGTATACAGGGCTGGCACAGATACGCAGTATTTT
TRBV19	.	TRBD2	TRBJ2-3	CASSIRGSERGIHTQYF	TGTGCCAGTAGTATTCGGGGTAGTGAGCGGGGGATTCATACGCAGTATTTT
TRBV4-1	.	TRBD1	TRBJ2-5	CASSQGQGPYQETQYF	TGCGCCAGCAGCCAAGGACAGGGGCCGTACCAAGAGACCCAGTACTTC
TRBV7-2	once	.	TRBJ2-1	CASSLVEGRQVYNEQFF	TGTGCCAGCAGCTTAGTTGAGGGGCGGCAAGTCTACAATGAGCAGTTCTTC
TRBV20-1	.	.	TRBJ2-7	CSASKGDEQYF	TGCAGTGCTAGTAAGGGGGACGAGCAGTACTTC
TRBV19	.	.	TRBJ1-4	CASSSIGTKHEKLFF	TGTGCCAGTAGTTCGATCGGGACAAAGCATGAAAAACTGTTTTTT
TRBV2	few	.	TRBJ1-4	CASSGTGNEKLFF	TGTGCCAGCAGTGGAACAGGGAATGAAAAACTGTTTTTT
TRBV5-1	few	TRBD2	TRBJ2-5	CASSLELAGDGETQYF	TGCGCCAGCAGCTTGGAACTAGCGGGAGATGGAGAGACCCAGTACTTC
TRBV28	.	.	TRBJ1-5	CATRASYNQPQHF	TGTGCCACCCGAGCGAGCTACAATCAGCCCCAGCATTTT